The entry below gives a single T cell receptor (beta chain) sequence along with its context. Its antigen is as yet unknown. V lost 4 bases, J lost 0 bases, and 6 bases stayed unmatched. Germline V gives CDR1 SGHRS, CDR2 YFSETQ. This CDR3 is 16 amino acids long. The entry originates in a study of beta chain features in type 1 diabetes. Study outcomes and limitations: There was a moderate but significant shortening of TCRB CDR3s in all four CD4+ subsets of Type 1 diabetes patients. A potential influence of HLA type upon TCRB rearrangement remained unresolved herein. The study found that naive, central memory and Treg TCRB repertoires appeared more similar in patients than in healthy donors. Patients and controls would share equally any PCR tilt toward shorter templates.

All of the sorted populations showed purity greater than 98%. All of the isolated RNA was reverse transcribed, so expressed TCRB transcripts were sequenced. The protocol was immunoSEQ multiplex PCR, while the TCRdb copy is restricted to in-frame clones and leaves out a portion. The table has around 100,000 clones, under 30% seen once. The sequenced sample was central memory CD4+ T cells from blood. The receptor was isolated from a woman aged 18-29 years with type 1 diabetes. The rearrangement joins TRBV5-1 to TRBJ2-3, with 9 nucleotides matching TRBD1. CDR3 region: CASSVGTGTSTDTQYF. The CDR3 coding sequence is TGCGCCAGCAGCGTAGGGACAGGGACTAGCACAGATACGCAGTATTTT.